The 29 T cell receptor beta chains below were found in one sample sequenced in a study of early T cells in non-severe SARS-CoV-2 infection. TCRdb passed the 5' RACE reads through MiXCR, listing each CDR3 protein once. The data contain some 70,000 distinct CDR3 sequences, approximately 8.3% of them seen just once; the ten biggest clones take up more than 2.5%. Sequenced material: whole blood. These receptor sequences come from an adult who was a healthcare worker with PCR-confirmed SARS-CoV-2 infection or an uninfected control (not recorded which).

This clonotype has just a few counts. Written as DNA, the CDR3 is TGCGCCAGCAGCTTGGGAGGGACTAACCAAGGGAATGAGCAGTTCTTC. Protein: CASSLGGTNQGNEQFF. The chain uses TRBV5-1 and TRBJ2-1, with TRBD2 matching 7 bases. Unmatched junction bases numbered 10, after V lost 0 bases and J lost 7 bases. There are 16 residues in the CDR3. CDR1 SGHRS and CDR2 YFSETQ come from the germline V gene.

This clonotype showed up many times. The chain joins TRBV27 to TRBJ2-5, with TRBD1 identical over 9 bases. The germline V gene has CDR1 MNHEY and CDR2 SMNVEV (reference sequence). Trimming at V came to 5 bases and at J to 4 bases, leaving 5 bases not matched to a gene. The CDR3 is 14 amino acids. The CDR3 nucleotides read TGTGCCAGCAGTCGTCCGGGACAGGGAGAGACCCAGTACTTC. Its translation: CASSRPGQGETQYF.

This clonotype was recorded many times. The rearrangement uses TRBV7-6 and TRBJ2-7; 8 nucleotides agree with TRBD2. CDR1 and CDR2 from the germline V gene are SGHVS and FNYEAQ. The CDR3 spans 14 residues. Trimming took 1 base from V and 3 from J; bases not matched to a gene: 2. CDR3 nucleotide sequence: TGTGCCAGCAGCTTAGGCGGGGGGTACTACGAGCAGTACTTC. This translates into CASSLGGGYYEQYF.

This clonotype has just a few counts. J is TRBJ1-1 and V is TRBV30; TRBD1 matches 11 bases. Germline V CDR1 and CDR2: GTSNPN, SVGIG (reference sequence). The CDR3 extends over 13 amino acids. With 1 base clipped from V and 6 bases from J, the junction kept 1 base outside the gene matches. The CDR3 DNA follows: TGTGCCTGGAGTGCGGACAGGGGGCCTGAAGCTTTCTTT. The encoded protein is CAWSADRGPEAFF.

This clonotype was recorded many times. This chain joins TRBV28 and TRBJ2-2, with D uncertain. The V gene's germline CDR1 is MDHEN and CDR2 SYDVKM. This CDR3 is built from 15 residues. V was cut by 1 base and J by 6 bases, with 12 bases left in between. CDR3 in amino acids: CASSLLGSSAGELFF. The CDR3 nucleotides are TGTGCCAGCAGTTTATTAGGTAGCAGCGCCGGGGAGCTGTTTTTT.

This clonotype has only a few counts. The gene calls are TRBV20-1 and TRBJ2-5, with 7 bases that match TRBD2. V shed 5 bases and J 0 bases; nucleotides not matched to a gene: 6. This CDR3 is 14 amino acids long. CDR1 and CDR2 (germline): DFQATT, SNEGSKA (reference sequence). In nucleotides, the CDR3 is TGCAGTGCTCTAACTAGCGCCGACCAAGAGACCCAGTACTTC. Translated: CSALTSADQETQYF.

This clonotype was counted ten times or more. The chain recombines TRBV10-3 with TRBJ2-3; 10 bases are a match to TRBD2. Germline V gives CDR1 ENHRY, CDR2 SYGVKD. The V gene end was trimmed by 6 bases and the J gene end by 6 bases; junction bases not matched to a gene: 9. This CDR3 spans 15 amino acids. The CDR3: CAIRSSGSSPDTQYF. CDR3 sequence (DNA): TGTGCCATCAGGTCTAGCGGGAGCTCCCCCGATACGCAGTATTTT.

The chain combines TRBV7-2 with TRBJ2-3, with 8 positions matching TRBD2. Germline V gene lookup returns CDR1 SGHTA and CDR2 FQGNSA. V trimming: 1 base; J trimming: 4 bases; junction bases outside the gene matches: 4. The CDR3 is made up of 15 amino acids. CDR3 amino acids: CASSLEGLVADTQYF. CDR3 nucleotides: TGTGCCAGCAGCTTAGAGGGACTAGTCGCAGATACGCAGTATTTT.

This clonotype came up a few times. Written as DNA, the CDR3 is TGCAGCGTCGGGACTAGTAGTGAGCAGTTCTTC. Translating it yields CSVGTSSEQFF. The chain links TRBV29-1 to TRBJ2-1; 8 bases align to TRBD2. Germline V CDR1 and CDR2: SQVTM, ANQGSEA. The V segment lost 6 bases and the J segment 9 bases; nucleotides outside the gene matches: 4. The CDR3 covers 11 residues.

CDR3 bases: TGCGCCAGCAGCCCTTCCGGGGATCAGCCCCAGCATTTT. Residues: CASSPSGDQPQHF. The genes are TRBV4-1 and TRBJ1-5, with D unclear. The CDR3 extends over 13 amino acids. Germline V CDR1 and CDR2: MGHRA, YSYEKL. Trimming took 4 bases from V and 5 from J, leaving 9 bases between them.

The V call is TRBV5-1, the J call TRBJ2-3; 7 bases align to TRBD1. This CDR3 has 14 amino acids. CDR1 and CDR2 (germline): SGHRS, YFSETQ. Trimming took 4 bases from V and 2 from J; bases not matched to a gene: 4. The CDR3 nucleotides are TGCGCCAGCAGCACGGACAGGCTCACAGATACGCAGTATTTT. It encodes CASSTDRLTDTQYF.

In its sample, this clonotype was seen once. V is TRBV12-3 or TRBV12-4 and J is TRBJ1-2; no definite D call. The CDR3 contains 15 residues. Trimming left V 6 bases short and J 4 bases short, with 18 bases between. The DNA for the CDR3 is TGTGCCAGCAGCCCATCCGGACGTACCGGCTATGGCTACACCTTC. It specifies CASSPSGRTGYGYTF.

The chain combines TRBV20-1 with TRBJ2-5; 10 bases fit TRBD1. This CDR3 contains 15 residues. Germline CDR1 reads DFQATT; CDR2 reads SNEGSKA (reference sequence). V lost 0 bases, J lost 2 bases, and 3 bases stayed unmatched. CDR3 residues: CSARDLDRGQETQYF. CDR3 sequence (DNA): TGCAGTGCTAGAGATTTGGACAGGGGGCAAGAGACCCAGTACTTC.

Written as DNA, the CDR3 is TGCGCCAGCAGCTTACAGGGGGCGCAAGAGACCCAGTACTTC. Encoded protein: CASSLQGAQETQYF. The V gene is TRBV5-1, the J gene TRBJ2-5, with 9 bases matching TRBD1. The CDR3 extends over 14 amino acids. The germline V gene encodes CDR1 SGHRS and CDR2 YFSETQ. After removal of 2 bases from V and 2 bases from J, the junction contained 1 base not matched to a gene. Combining the CDR3 with reference TRBV5-1 and TRBJ2-5 gives the whole variable domain KAGVTQTPRYLIKTRGQQVTLSCSPISGHRSVSWYQQTPGQGLQFLFEYFSETQRNKGNFPGRFSGRQFSNSRSEMNVSTLELGDSALYLCASSLQGAQETQYFGPGTRLLVL.

V gene TRBV20-1 combines with J gene TRBJ1-2; 7 bases agree with TRBD1. Germline-derived CDR1 and CDR2 are DFQATT and SNEGSKA (reference sequence). The CDR3 runs 13 residues. CDR3 amino acids: CSLQTGRFHGYTF. The CDR3 nucleotides are TGCAGCCTCCAGACAGGGAGATTTCATGGCTACACCTTC.

This clonotype was seen more than once but under ten times. V is TRBV7-8 and J is TRBJ2-4; no firm D call. V was cut by 4 bases and J by 6 bases, with 10 bases left in between. The germline V gene has CDR1 SGHVS and CDR2 FQNEAQ. This CDR3 has 13 residues. The CDR3 is CASSSDRTNIQYF. The DNA of the CDR3 is TGTGCCAGCAGCTCGGATAGAACAAACATTCAGTACTTC.

The sample holds many counts of this clonotype. The chain is built from TRBV7-9 and TRBJ1-5; no clear D gene. Per germline, CDR1 SEHNR and CDR2 FQNEAQ (reference sequence). Trimming removed 2 bases at V and 5 bases at J, with 10 bases between. The CDR3 has 14 residues. CDR3 nucleotides: TGTGCCAGCAGCTTATCTGGAAACCATCAGCCCCAGCATTTT. Encoded protein: CASSLSGNHQPQHF.

This clonotype has ten or more counts. The gene calls are TRBV4-2 and TRBJ2-1; unclear D gene. Trimming shortened V by 6 bases and J by 5 bases, and 8 bases separated the two germline ends. This CDR3 has 12 residues. CDR1 is LGHNA and CDR2 is YNFKEQ in the germline V gene. CDR3 sequence (DNA): TGTGCCAGCAGGCCCGACCACAATGAGCAGTTCTTC. It specifies CASRPDHNEQFF.

Only a few counts were recorded for this clonotype. This sequence joins TRBV5-1 and TRBJ2-7; 8 positions match TRBD2. CDR1 is SGHRS, CDR2 YFSETQ, per germline. This CDR3 spans 15 amino acids. Trimming removed 6 bases from V and 2 bases from J; junction bases left unmatched: 10. The CDR3 loop reads CASTPGGQVTYEQYF. In DNA form, the CDR3 reads TGCGCCAGCACCCCGGGAGGGCAAGTAACCTACGAGCAGTACTTC.

This clonotype was counted between two and nine times. This chain joins TRBV6-4 and TRBJ2-3, with TRBD1 identical over 8 bases. Trimming took 2 bases from V and 3 from J; bases not matched to a gene: 1. Germline-derived CDR1 and CDR2 are MRHNA and SNTAGT. The CDR3 spans 14 residues. CDR3 DNA sequence: TGTGCCAGCAGTGACGGACAGGGAACAGATACGCAGTATTTT. The encoded protein is CASSDGQGTDTQYF.

The rearrangement links TRBV28 to TRBJ1-5; no clear D gene. Trimming pared 4 bases from V and 5 bases from J, leaving 6 bases between. The CDR3 length is 12 residues. Germline V gene lookup returns CDR1 MDHEN and CDR2 SYDVKM. For the CDR3, the DNA is TGTGCCAGCAGTTCAGCGTATCAGCCCCAGCATTTT. The encoded protein is CASSSAYQPQHF.

This chain's CDR3 is CASSPPGPGYEQYF. CDR3 nucleotide sequence: TGTGCCAGCAGCCCCCCGGGTCCCGGCTACGAGCAGTACTTC. The gene calls are TRBV11-2 and TRBJ2-7; D unresolved. Trimming stripped 5 bases from V and 3 bases from J, with 14 bases between. The germline CDR1 and CDR2 sequences are SGHAT and FQNNGV. The CDR3 length is 14 residues. Filled out from reference TRBV11-2 and TRBJ2-7, the complete variable domain reads EAGVAQSPRYKIIEKRQSVAFWCNPISGHATLYWYQQILGQGPKLLIQFQNNGVVDDSQLPKDRFSAERLKGVDSTLKIQPAKLEDSAVYLCASSPPGPGYEQYFGPGTRLTVT.

This clonotype showed up just a few times. J is TRBJ2-5 and V is TRBV6-2 or TRBV6-3, with D hard to call. Trimming stripped 7 bases from V and 4 bases from J, with 13 bases between. This CDR3 contains 13 residues. From germline, CDR1 is MNHEY and CDR2 SVGEGT. The CDR3 nucleotides are TGTGCCAGCAAGATACGGGTTCCAGAGACCCAGTACTTC. Protein: CASKIRVPETQYF.

Many counts were recorded for this clonotype. The gene calls are TRBV20-1 and TRBJ2-7; 12 nucleotides agree with TRBD2. The germline V gene encodes CDR1 DFQATT and CDR2 SNEGSKA (reference sequence). V trimming: 2 bases; J trimming: 4 bases; junction bases outside the gene matches: 3. The CDR3 loop spans 14 amino acids. The CDR3 loop is CSARQGLAGYEQYF. The CDR3, as DNA: TGCAGTGCTAGACAGGGACTAGCGGGTTACGAGCAGTACTTC.

This clonotype was seen more than once but under ten times. The chain recombines TRBV6-1 with TRBJ2-3; TRBD1 matches at 8 bases. The germline CDR1 and CDR2 sequences are MNHNS and SASEGT. There are 17 residues in the CDR3. The V gene end was trimmed by 0 bases and the J gene end by 2 bases; junction bases not matched to a gene: 7. The CDR3: CASSEARTGYNTDTQYF. Written as DNA, the CDR3 is TGTGCCAGCAGTGAAGCGCGGACAGGGTACAACACAGATACGCAGTATTTT.

This clonotype has more than one count but fewer than ten. The chain has TRBV7-2 and TRBJ1-2; D possibly corresponds to TRBD1 (5 bases). Germline-derived CDR1 and CDR2 are SGHTA and FQGNSA. The CDR3 is 11 residues long. The V end lost 4 bases, the J end lost 14 bases, and 14 bases lay between the germline ends. The CDR3 is CASSYDGALTF. Written as DNA, the CDR3 is TGTGCCAGCAGCTATGACGGGGCCTTGACCTTC.

This chain links TRBV6-1 with TRBJ1-2, with D maybe TRBD1 (5 bases). Looked up from germline, CDR1 is MNHNS and CDR2 is SASEGT. The CDR3 consists of 15 residues. Trimming pared 4 bases from V and 1 base from J, leaving 13 bases between. The CDR3 bases are TGTGCCAGCAGTGTTACGGGACGGATTAACTATGGCTACACCTTC. Translating it yields CASSVTGRINYGYTF.

This chain uses TRBV10-3 with TRBJ2-5, with D tentatively TRBD2 (6 bases). Germline CDR1 is ENHRY and CDR2 is SYGVKD. Trimming stripped 5 bases from V and 5 bases from J, with 21 bases between. The CDR3 is 16 amino acids. Here the CDR3 reads CAISRDLGGVGETQYF. For the CDR3, the DNA is TGTGCCATCAGTAGAGACCTGGGGGGAGTTGGCGAGACCCAGTACTTC.

The genes are TRBV6-5 and TRBJ2-7; D is tentatively TRBD1 or TRBD2 (6 bases each). This CDR3 comprises 15 residues. V was pared by 2 bases and J by 1 base, with 12 bases between. CDR1 MNHEY and CDR2 SVGAGI come from the germline V gene. Written as DNA, the CDR3 is TGTGCCAGCAGTTACCGGGGGCGAGGTTCCTACGAGCAGTACTTC. Protein: CASSYRGRGSYEQYF.